This T cell receptor beta chain stems from a study of graft-versus-host responses after intestinal transplantation. For the study at large: All recipients were transplanted with multivisceral, liver-intestinal, or isolated intestinal grafts. Tacrolimus plus steroids were given to all recipients for two to three years, preceded by anti-thymocyte globulin induction.

This clone showed up just a few times. Its antigen is as yet unknown. This CDR3 is 17 amino acids long. V lost 1 base to trimming and J lost 2 bases, with 17 bases between them. Germline loops: CDR1 LGHNA, CDR2 YSLEER. Assay used: immunoSEQ multiplex PCR; TCRdb lists only in-frame clones, some missing. The sample contains about 120,000 clones, approximately 90% of which appear only once. The source of this sequence is a human donor who received an intestinal transplant. Specimen: unstimulated CD4+ T cells sorted from spleen or lymph node cells, collected before intestinal transplant. The chain recombines TRBV4-3 with TRBJ1-2, with D possibly TRBD1 on 5 matching bases. The CDR3 protein is CASSQARTTLLNYGYTF. The CDR3 region has the DNA TGCGCCAGCAGCCAAGCCCGGACAACGCTACTCAACTATGGCTACACCTTC.